Listed below are T cell receptor beta chains from one sample, sequenced in a study of technical replicates of blood from a few donors. The method was immunoSEQ multiplex PCR; TCRdb's version includes in-frame clones alone and lacks a portion of them. The sample holds around 72,000 clones, approximately 90% seen once. Sequenced material: PBMCs. The receptor set was obtained from a human donor in good health. Some clones in this sample may be carry-over from other donors' samples. Both conserved end residues are part of each CDR3. D genes are given only for firm matches. Rows may omit the clone size; those that give it use once, few, many or a size class.

>TRBJ2-5|-|TRBV5-8|TRBD2
TGTGCCAGCAGCTTTGCGAGCGGGAGGGCCCGGTTGATGGAGACCCAGTACTTC
CASSFASGRARLMETQYF
>TRBJ2-5|-|TRBV7-9|TRBD2
TGTGCCTCCGGGGGGACTAGCGGATTCGAGACCCAGTACTTC
CASGGTSGFETQYF
>TRBJ2-5|-|TRBV4-1|TRBD1
TGCGCCAGCGCGCATTCTGGGGACAGACAAGAGACCCAGTACTTC
CASAHSGDRQETQYF
>TRBJ1-1|-|TRBV7-3|TRBD1
TGTGCCAGCAGCTGGACAGGGGCGGACTCTGAAGCTTTCTTT
CASSWTGADSEAFF
>TRBJ2-2|-|TRBV30|-
TGTGCCTGGAGTGTGGGGCGGGGCGGGGAGCTGTTTTTT
CAWSVGRGGELFF
>TRBJ1-5|-|TRBV5-1|-
TGCGCCAGCAGCTTGGAAGGGGGACGGCGTCAGCCCCAGCATTTT
CASSLEGGRRQPQHF
>TRBJ1-6|-|TRBV9|TRBD1
TGTGCCAGCAGCCCTGGAGGGGGCGTCTCACCCCTCCACTTT
CASSPGGGVSPLHF
>TRBJ2-5|-|TRBV5-4|TRBD1
TGTGCCAGCAGCCAGACAGGGGGCCAAGAGACCCAGTACTTC
CASSQTGGQETQYF
>TRBJ2-7|-|TRBV7-2|TRBD1
TGTGCCAGCAGCCCCGACCGGACAGGGCAGTACTTC
CASSPDRTGQYF
>TRBJ2-1|-|TRBV2|TRBD2
TGTGCCAGCAGTGAGGGGGGGTACAATGAGCAGTTCTTC
CASSEGGYNEQFF
>TRBJ1-5|-|TRBV27|TRBD1
TGTGCCAGCAGTTCACAACGAAGGGACAGGCCGACCTTACATTTT
CASSSQRRDRPTLHF
>TRBJ1-2|-|TRBV6-5|-
TGTGCCAGCAGGGAGGGGGGGTACTATGGCTACACCTTC
CASREGGYYGYTF
>TRBJ2-3|-|TRBV4-3|-
TGCGCCAGCAGCCAAGCTCGGTCAGATACGCAGTATTTT
CASSQARSDTQYF
>TRBJ1-1|-|TRBV27|-
TGTGCCAGCAGTTTACTCCTAAACACTGAAGCTTTCTTT
CASSLLLNTEAFF
>TRBJ1-5|-|TRBV28|TRBD1
TGTGCCAGCAGTTGGACAGGGGTCGATCAGCCCCAGCATTTT
CASSWTGVDQPQHF
>TRBJ2-1|-|TRBV4-2|-
TGTGCCAGCAGCGCCTTAGGGGGACCCTACAATGAGCAGTTCTTC
CASSALGGPYNEQFF
>TRBJ2-5|-|TRBV7-2|TRBD2
TGTGCCAGCAGCCCACTAGCGGGGGGTTGGGAGACCCAGTACTTC
CASSPLAGGWETQYF
>TRBJ2-7|-|TRBV29-1|-
TGCAGCGTTCCACACCGGAGACCGGTCCCGACGATATTAACCTACGAGCAGTACTTC
CSVPHRRPVPTILTYEQYF
>TRBJ2-3|-|TRBV7-6|-
TGTGCCAGCAGCCAGACAGATACGCAGTATTTT
CASSQTDTQYF
>TRBJ2-7|-|TRBV10-3|-
TGTGCCATCGGGTTGTCCGGGGAACTCTACGAGCAGTACTTC
CAIGLSGELYEQYF
>TRBJ2-2|once|TRBV30|-
TGTGCCTGGAGTGTACACGGTGGGGGGACCGGGGAGCTGTTTTTT
CAWSVHGGGTGELFF
>TRBJ1-1|-|TRBV11-2|-
TGTGCCAGCAGCTTAGATCCCCGGGGAACCACTGAAGCTTTCTTT
CASSLDPRGTTEAFF
>TRBJ2-7|-|TRBV10-3|-
TGTGCCATCAGTGACCCCCCTATCCAGTACTTC
CAISDPPIQYF
>TRBJ2-5|-|TRBV9|TRBD2
TGTGCCAGCAGCGCCGGACTAGCGGGGGGCCAAGAGACCCAGTACTTC
CASSAGLAGGQETQYF
>TRBJ2-7|-|TRBV15|TRBD2
TGTGCCACCAGCAGACTAGCGGGAGATTACGAGCAGTACTTC
CATSRLAGDYEQYF
>TRBJ2-3|-|TRBV11-2|TRBD1
TGTGCCAGCAGCCAATATCGGACAGGGCTGGACACAGATACGCAGTATTTT
CASSQYRTGLDTDTQYF
>TRBJ1-2|-|TRBV5-1|-
TGCGCCAGCAGCTTGGAGGGCAGGGAAGCCTATGGCTACACCTTC
CASSLEGREAYGYTF
>TRBJ1-6|-|TRBV30|TRBD1
TGTGCCTGGAGTGCCCGGACAGGAAATTCACCCCTCCACTTT
CAWSARTGNSPLHF
>TRBJ1-6|-|TRBV5-5|TRBD1
TGTGCCAGCAGCTTGGGCACAGGGGATTATTCACCCCTCCACTTT
CASSLGTGDYSPLHF
>TRBJ2-7|-|TRBV28|TRBD2
TGTGCCAGCAGTCCCGGACTAGCGGGGGCCTACGAGCAGTACTTC
CASSPGLAGAYEQYF
>TRBJ2-4|-|TRBV5-1|TRBD2
TGCGCCAGCAGCCCAGGCGGGGGGTCAAACATTCAGTACTTC
CASSPGGGSNIQYF
>TRBJ2-7|-|TRBV20-1|-
TGCAGTGCTAGAAGGGGCTACGAGCAGTACTTC
CSARRGYEQYF
>TRBJ2-1|-|TRBV9|TRBD1
TGTGCCAGCAGCGGCACCGGGACAGCTTACAGCAATGAGCAGTTCTTC
CASSGTGTAYSNEQFF
>TRBJ1-2|once|TRBV7-9|-
TGTGCCAGCAGCTTACTTGGGCCAAACTATGGCTACACCTTC
CASSLLGPNYGYTF
>TRBJ2-1|-|TRBV19|TRBD2
TGTGCCAGTAGCAGCAGCGGGGGGGTGAACAATGAGCAGTTCTTC
CASSSSGGVNNEQFF
>TRBJ1-2|-|TRBV29-1|TRBD1
TGCAGCGTTGGGACAGGGGGCGGCTACACCTTC
CSVGTGGGYTF
>TRBJ2-1|-|TRBV6-5|TRBD1
TGTGCCAGCAGTTACCCCGGGACAGGACGCAATGAGCAGTTCTTC
CASSYPGTGRNEQFF
>TRBJ2-3|once|TRBV6-1|-
TGTGCCAGCAGGCTCGGCTTTTTGCGGGATACGCAGTATTTT
CASRLGFLRDTQYF
>TRBJ2-7|-|TRBV7-9|TRBD2
TGTGCCAGCAGCTCCGGGACTACGTCCTACGAGCAGTACTTC
CASSSGTTSYEQYF
>TRBJ2-7|-|TRBV5-4|-
TGTGCCAGCAGCTTGAGACAAGGCTACGAGCAGTACTTC
CASSLRQGYEQYF
>TRBJ1-2|-|TRBV14|-
TGTGCCAGCAGCCAGGTAGACAGTGGAGGCTACACCTTC
CASSQVDSGGYTF
>TRBJ2-7|-|TRBV29-1|TRBD1
TGCAGCGTTGAAGAGGGGACAGGGGCCTACGAGCAGTACTTC
CSVEEGTGAYEQYF
>TRBJ2-2|-|TRBV7-2|TRBD1
TGTGCCAGCAGCGAATTTAACAGGGGTAGGGAGCTGTTTTTT
CASSEFNRGRELFF
>TRBJ2-3|-|TRBV5-1|-
TGCGCCAGCAGCGTCCAACATGATACGCAGTATTTT
CASSVQHDTQYF
>TRBJ2-1|-|TRBV4-3|TRBD2
TGCGCCAGCAGCCAAGATAGGGCTAGCGGGGCTAACTACAATGAGCAGTTCTTC
CASSQDRASGANYNEQFF
>TRBJ1-2|-|TRBV5-4|TRBD1
TGTGCCAGCAAGGGACAGCCCCAATCTAACTATGGCTACACCTTC
CASKGQPQSNYGYTF
>TRBJ1-3|-|TRBV2|TRBD1
TGTGCCAGCAGCGGGACAGGTTCACCTGGAAACACCATATATTTT
CASSGTGSPGNTIYF